This entry concerns a single T cell receptor (beta chain). Antigen unknown. From germline, CDR1 is SNHLY and CDR2 FYNNEI. This CDR3 region has 16 residues. V dropped 7 bases and J dropped 3 bases, with 22 bases sitting between them. The data stem from a study of cytomegalovirus exposure and HLA in healthy donors. Study-wide background: Of all 360 or so donors who were genotyped, roughly 81% belonged to the Caucasian-associated ancestry cluster.

Study-level findings and limits: One cluster of highly shared sequence variants probably arose as a sequencing artifact.

The PCR employed 60 Vbeta primers together with 13 Jbeta primers. Profiled with immunoSEQ multiplex PCR; TCRdb holds only in-frame clones, not every one. The sample consists of more than 110,000 clones, roughly 78% of them appearing once. This receptor was taken from a man aged 30 to 39 in good health and CMV-seronegative. The V call is TRBV2, the J call TRBJ2-7; weak D call: TRBD2 (7 bases). Sequenced input: PBMCs. CDR3 sequence: CASTLGGGQGGYEQYF. CDR3 coding DNA: TGTGCCAGCACTCTCGGGGGAGGGCAAGGGGGCTACGAGCAGTACTTC.